The clone carrying this T cell receptor (beta chain) appeared a single time. This sample is drawn from a study of blood T cell repertoires in COVID-19. At the level of the study: Samples taken during acute and convalescent COVID-19 were collected in the United States, Italy and Spain. From T cells, B-cell-depleted T cells, or PBMCs came the material, which was cDNA or gDNA.

One Seattle source followed patients from active infection through their disease course. From germline, CDR1 is SNHLY and CDR2 FYNNEI. This CDR3 is built from 17 residues. V lost 1 base to trimming and J lost 1 base; unmatched junction nucleotides: 4. Original handling: Reference gene primer amplification gave estimated nucleated cell counts. The assay was immunoSEQ multiplex PCR, and TCRdb's table has in-frame clones only and misses some. V, J and clone size are those of that table, while D and trimming were read from the DNA. The sample records 450,000 or so clones, roughly 89% being singletons. The genes are TRBV2 and TRBJ2-2, with 9 bases matching TRBD2. This TCR derives from a young man with COVID-19, enrolled during active disease. The sample comprised peripheral blood. CDR3 sequence (DNA): TGTGCCAGCAGTGAAGAGGTAGCGGGAGAGAACACCGGGGAGCTGTTTTTT. Encoded protein: CASSEEVAGENTGELFF.